Following are 31 T cell receptor beta chains from one sample sequenced in a study of patients and donors after allogeneic stem cell transplantation. TCRdb fed the RT-PCR reads into MiXCR, producing one record per CDR3 protein. The sample has 190,000 or so distinct CDR3 sequences; 35% to 50% are singletons. The sample was blood, either unsorted or a sorted T cell fraction (not recorded which). These TCRs come from a human donor who was either an allogeneic HSCT recipient or a stem cell or donor lymphocyte infusion donor (not recorded which). It is not recorded whose cells these are; they may come from a transplant donor.

The chain links TRBV4-1 to TRBJ2-1; D is uncertain. Trimming cost V 3 bases and J 8 bases, with 11 bases left between them. The CDR3 has 13 residues. Germline V lookup: CDR1 MGHRA, CDR2 YSYEKL. CDR3 bases: TGCGCCAGCAGCCAGAGCCCCTGGCATGAGCAGTTCTTC. It is translated as CASSQSPWHEQFF.

J is TRBJ2-1 and V is TRBV4-2; possibly TRBD1 for D (5 bases). This CDR3 contains 14 residues. Germline V gene data show CDR1 as LGHNA and CDR2 as YNFKEQ. Between the trimmed V and J ends, which lost 6 bases and 5 bases, there was a span of 14 bases. The CDR3 DNA reads TGTGCCAGCAGAGGGGTACCTCGAGACAATGAGCAGTTCTTC. It codes for CASRGVPRDNEQFF.

This clonotype was seen more than once but under ten times. The V call is TRBV6-5, the J call TRBJ1-1; 8 bases map to TRBD1. V trimming: 1 base; J trimming: 5 bases; junction bases outside the gene matches: 9. Germline assignment: CDR1 MNHEY and CDR2 SVGAGI. The CDR3 length is 16 residues. CDR3 DNA sequence: TGTGCCAGCAGTTACTTATCAGGGGGCGCGGGGACTGAAGCTTTCTTT. Amino acids: CASSYLSGGAGTEAFF.

This clonotype was observed a handful of times. The genes are TRBV12-3 or TRBV12-4 and TRBJ2-1; TRBD2 aligns across 7 bases. V shed 8 bases, J shed 0 bases, and the junction held 10 bases outside the gene matches. The CDR3 length is 16 residues. DNA of the CDR3: TGTGCCAGCCTACCCCGGGAGGTGAGCTCCTACAATGAGCAGTTCTTC. It codes for CASLPREVSSYNEQFF.

This chain connects TRBV4-3 to TRBJ1-2; D possibly corresponds to TRBD1 (6 bases). The germline V gene encodes CDR1 LGHNA and CDR2 YSLEER. CDR3 length equals 12 residues. Trimming stripped 4 bases from V and 6 bases from J, with 9 bases between. CDR3 DNA sequence: TGCGCCAGCAGCCCGGGACACAATGGCTACACCTTC. Its protein is CASSPGHNGYTF.

V gene TRBV27 combines with J gene TRBJ2-1; 7 bases map to TRBD1. CDR1 and CDR2 from the germline V gene are MNHEY and SMNVEV (reference sequence). The CDR3 sequence is 14 residues long. The J segment lost 4 bases and the V segment lost 5 bases, leaving 5 bases of the junction unmatched. DNA of the CDR3: TGTGCCAGCAGTGTGGACAGGCCATACAATGAGCAGTTCTTC. Translating gives CASSVDRPYNEQFF.

This clonotype was found a few times. The chain is built from TRBV20-1 and TRBJ2-7; D gene unclear. The CDR3 spans 13 residues. The germline CDR1 and CDR2 sequences are DFQATT and SNEGSKA (reference sequence). The V gene lost 3 bases and the J gene lost 2 bases, with 11 bases spanning the gap. The CDR3 reads CSASSHTAYEQYF. The CDR3 nucleotides read TGCAGTGCTAGCTCACACACCGCCTACGAGCAGTACTTC.

This clonotype was counted a few times. V is TRBV27 and J is TRBJ1-1; possible D gene TRBD1, 6 bases. Germline V gives CDR1 MNHEY, CDR2 SMNVEV (reference sequence). V was cut by 5 bases and J by 8 bases, with 15 bases left in between. This CDR3 contains 13 residues. CDR3 amino acids: CASSRQEEREAFF. As DNA, the CDR3 is TGTGCCAGCAGTCGACAGGAAGAACGGGAAGCTTTCTTT.

The chain uses TRBV27 and TRBJ2-5; tentatively, D is TRBD2 (5 bases). In germline, CDR1 is MNHEY, CDR2 SMNVEV (reference sequence). V lost 0 bases and J lost 1, with 9 bases in between. This CDR3 spans 15 amino acids. CDR3 loop: CASSLSDSLQETQYF. As DNA, the CDR3 is TGTGCCAGCAGTTTATCGGACTCTCTCCAAGAGACCCAGTACTTC.

This clonotype was recorded a few times. This sequence joins TRBV29-1 and TRBJ2-1; the match to TRBD2 covers 12 bases. From germline, CDR1 is SQVTM and CDR2 ANQGSEA. J gave up 0 bases and V 7 bases, and 16 bases lay outside the gene matches. CDR3 size: 19 residues. In DNA form, the CDR3 reads TGCAGCGCCCCACTGGCAGGACTAGCGGGACAAAGCTCCTACAATGAGCAGTTCTTC. This gives the protein CSAPLAGLAGQSSYNEQFF.

This clonotype showed up just once. The V call is TRBV11-1, the J call TRBJ2-3; the match to TRBD2 covers 7 bases. Germline-derived CDR1 and CDR2 are SGHAT and FQDESV (reference sequence). The CDR3 length is 15 residues. The J segment lost 3 bases and the V segment lost 1 base, leaving 4 bases of the junction unmatched. CDR3 residues: CASSLGTSRTDTQYF. CDR3 coding DNA: TGTGCCAGCAGCTTAGGGACTAGTCGAACAGATACGCAGTATTTT.

The chain joins TRBV7-9 to TRBJ1-3; D is unclear. The V gene's germline CDR1 is SEHNR and CDR2 FQNEAQ (reference sequence). V was cut by 6 bases and J by 3 bases, with 18 bases left in between. The CDR3 consists of 16 residues. The CDR3 region is CASSPSDPGRGNTIYF. In nucleotides, the CDR3 is TGTGCCAGCAGTCCCTCGGACCCCGGTCGTGGAAACACCATATATTTT.

J is TRBJ2-5 and V is TRBV5-1, with 10 bases that match TRBD1. The CDR3 covers 16 residues. Germline V lookup: CDR1 SGHRS, CDR2 YFSETQ. The trim removed 4 bases at V and 0 bases at J, leaving 6 bases unmatched. CDR3 sequence reads: CASSRDRGWYQETQYF. CDR3 nucleotides: TGCGCCAGCAGCCGGGACAGGGGTTGGTACCAAGAGACCCAGTACTTC. Looking up the rest from reference TRBV5-1 and TRBJ2-5 gives the full variable domain: KAGVTQTPRYLIKTRGQQVTLSCSPISGHRSVSWYQQTPGQGLQFLFEYFSETQRNKGNFPGRFSGRQFSNSRSEMNVSTLELGDSALYLCASSRDRGWYQETQYFGPGTRLLVL.

CDR3 residues: CASSLGLGTDYGYTF. Here the CDR3 DNA reads TGTGCCAGCAGCTTAGGTCTCGGGACTGACTATGGCTACACCTTC. The V and J genes are TRBV7-9 and TRBJ1-2, with D possibly matching TRBD1 (5 bases). V lost 1 base, J lost 3 bases, and 12 bases lay in between. Germline CDR1 reads SEHNR; CDR2 reads FQNEAQ (reference sequence). This CDR3 spans 15 amino acids.

This clonotype was counted a few times. The CDR3, as DNA: TGCAGCGTTGTTGCCAGCCTTTCTGAAGCTTTCTTT. It specifies CSVVASLSEAFF. The J gene is TRBJ1-1, the V gene TRBV29-1, with D hard to call. Germline V gene data show CDR1 as SQVTM and CDR2 as ANQGSEA. CDR3 length equals 12 residues. V was shortened by 4 bases and J by 6 bases, with 12 bases between the two germline ends.

This chain connects TRBV20-1 to TRBJ2-7; a possible D gene is TRBD1 (5 bases). V dropped 4 bases and J dropped 2 bases, with 12 bases sitting between them. This CDR3 region has 13 residues. Per germline, CDR1 DFQATT and CDR2 SNEGSKA (reference sequence). The CDR3 DNA reads as TGCAGTGCTACAGGGATAGAACCCTACGAGCAGTACTTC. Its protein is CSATGIEPYEQYF.

This rearrangement joins TRBV4-3 to TRBJ2-7; TRBD2 is a possible D gene (5 bases). Between the trimmed V and J ends, which lost 0 bases and 3 bases, there was a span of 12 bases. This CDR3 spans 15 amino acids. Germline CDR1 is LGHNA and CDR2 is YSLEER. CDR3 coding DNA: TGCGCCAGCAGCCAAGAATCGGACTCCCTCTACGAGCAGTACTTC. It yields the protein CASSQESDSLYEQYF.

This sequence joins TRBV29-1 and TRBJ1-5, with D hard to call. CDR1 and CDR2 from the germline V gene are SQVTM and ANQGSEA. CDR3 length: 13 residues. V lost 1 base and J 4 bases, leaving 8 bases between the germline ends. For the CDR3, the DNA is TGCAGCGTTGAAGTTGGAGGGAATCAGCCCCAGCATTTT. This codes for CSVEVGGNQPQHF. The whole variable domain, remainder taken from reference TRBV29-1 and TRBJ1-5, is SAVISQKPSRDICQRGTSLTIQCQVDSQVTMMFWYRQQPGQSLTLIATANQGSEATYESGFVIDKFPISRPNLTFSTLTVSNMSPEDSSIYLCSVEVGGNQPQHFGDGTRLSIL.

The chain uses TRBV12-3 or TRBV12-4 and TRBJ1-1; unclear D gene. The CDR3 spans 12 residues. Between the trimmed V and J ends, which lost 5 bases and 4 bases, there was a span of 8 bases. The CDR3 DNA sequence: TGTGCCAGCAGTCTTCATGTCACTGAAGCTTTCTTT. Its protein product is CASSLHVTEAFF.

This clonotype was seen only a few times. This chain uses TRBV20-1 with TRBJ2-7, with TRBD2 matching 10 bases. The CDR3 extends over 16 amino acids. The germline CDR1 and CDR2 sequences are DFQATT and SNEGSKA (reference sequence). V lost 7 bases to trimming and J lost 1 base; unmatched junction nucleotides: 13. As DNA, the CDR3 is TGCAGTGTCTCCTCGGGGACTAGCGAGAATTCCTACGAGCAGTACTTC. Translating gives CSVSSGTSENSYEQYF.

This clonotype was recorded once. The chain joins TRBV7-6 to TRBJ2-3; unclear D gene. Germline CDR1 SGHVS, CDR2 FNYEAQ. V was shortened by 2 bases and J by 5 bases, with 5 bases between the two germline ends. This CDR3 is built from 12 residues. In DNA form, the CDR3 reads TGTGCCAGCAGCTTAAGGCAAGATACGCAGTATTTT. Amino acids: CASSLRQDTQYF.

A few counts support this clonotype. The chain employs TRBV12-3 or TRBV12-4 and TRBJ1-6; TRBD1 aligns across 10 bases. This CDR3 contains 15 residues. V was clipped by 6 bases and J by 9 bases; unmatched bases: 8. CDR3 loop: CASSRTGGVGSPLHF. The CDR3 DNA reads as TGTGCCAGCAGCCGGACAGGGGGAGTCGGTTCACCCCTCCACTTT.

In nucleotides, the CDR3 is TGTGCCAGCAGCTTGGAGCCCCTAGCGGTGTTTTCCTACAATGAGCAGTTCTTC. Protein product: CASSLEPLAVFSYNEQFF. The rearrangement joins TRBV5-5 to TRBJ2-1; 7 nucleotides line up with TRBD2. CDR1 SGHKS and CDR2 YYEKEE come from the germline V gene (reference sequence). J gave up 1 base and V 0 bases, and 10 bases lay outside the gene matches. This CDR3 is built from 18 residues.

The chain employs TRBV7-8 and TRBJ1-1; 7 nucleotides line up with TRBD1. This CDR3 is 15 amino acids long. V was clipped by 5 bases and J by 4 bases; unmatched bases: 10. The germline gives CDR1 SGHVS, CDR2 FQNEAQ. The CDR3 DNA reads as TGTGCCAGCAGCGCCAGGCAGGGGGGGGGCACTGAAGCTTTCTTT. It codes for CASSARQGGGTEAFF.

This chain links TRBV20-1 with TRBJ1-2; 7 bases are a match to TRBD1. CDR1 and CDR2 (germline): DFQATT, SNEGSKA (reference sequence). The V segment lost 3 bases and the J segment 5 bases; nucleotides outside the gene matches: 3. This CDR3 spans 12 amino acids. CDR3 nucleotide sequence: TGCAGTGCTAGTCCAGGGGGGTATGGCTACACCTTC. Amino acids: CSASPGGYGYTF.

This chain connects TRBV6-6 to TRBJ1-2, with D possibly being TRBD1 (5 bases). Between the trimmed V and J ends, which lost 5 bases and 2 bases, there was a span of 15 bases. The CDR3 is 15 amino acids. The germline CDR1 and CDR2 sequences are MNHNY and SVGAGI (reference sequence). The CDR3 sequence is CASSPWDLANYGYTF. DNA for the CDR3: TGTGCCAGCAGTCCCTGGGACCTAGCGAACTATGGCTACACCTTC.

In this sample, this clonotype turned up a few times. This chain links TRBV3-1 with TRBJ2-7; D gene unclear. Trimming left V 2 bases short and J 3 bases short, with 8 bases between. The CDR3 has 13 residues. Per germline, CDR1 LGHDT and CDR2 YNNKEL (reference sequence). This CDR3 is CASSQPSNYEQYF. CDR3 in DNA: TGTGCCAGCAGCCAACCGTCCAACTACGAGCAGTACTTC.

As concerns this clonotype: Without the conserved terminal phenylalanine or tryptophan, this CDR3 likely stems from a read error. The rearrangement uses TRBV9 and TRBJ1-1; no clear D gene. The CDR3 extends over 12 amino acids. The V end was cut by 0 bases, the J end by 7 bases, with 7 bases between. Germline CDR1 SGDLS, CDR2 YYNGEE. As DNA, the CDR3 is TGTGCCAGCAGCGTAGTAGGTGGTGAAGCTTTCTTG. As protein: CASSVVGGEAFL.

The chain recombines TRBV4-2 with TRBJ2-1; D gene uncertain. CDR3 length: 13 residues. Trimming pared 3 bases from V and 8 bases from J, leaving 11 bases between. The germline gives CDR1 LGHNA, CDR2 YNFKEQ. The CDR3 DNA follows: TGTGCCAGCAGCCATAGCCTGATCTATGAGCAGTTCTTC. This sequence encodes CASSHSLIYEQFF.

There are a few counts of this clonotype. CDR3 sequence (DNA): TGCGCCAGCAGCTTAGGGACAATGAACACTGAAGCTTTCTTT. Its translation: CASSLGTMNTEAFF. The chain is built from TRBV5-1 and TRBJ1-1; D perhaps matches TRBD1 (6 bases). Trimming took 2 bases from V and 0 from J, leaving 8 bases between them. Germline CDR1 reads SGHRS; CDR2 reads YFSETQ. The CDR3 runs to 14 residues.

This chain links TRBV4-2 with TRBJ2-7, with 7 bases lining up with TRBD2. Germline V gene sequence: CDR1 LGHNA, CDR2 YNFKEQ. Trimming at V came to 0 bases and at J to 4 bases, leaving 9 bases not matched to a gene. The CDR3 is made up of 16 amino acids. The DNA for the CDR3 is TGTGCCAGCAGCCAAGAACCGGGGAGGGCGGCGTACGAGCAGTACTTC. Its protein product is CASSQEPGRAAYEQYF.